Each of the 3 T cell receptor beta chains below was sequenced from the same sample in a study of breast tumors, draining lymph nodes, adjacent tissues. TCRdb re-derived calls from the multiplex PCR reads in MiXCR, one entry per CDR3 protein. Among tens of thousands of distinct CDR3 sequences listed, less than 75% were seen once. The specimen was breast tumor tissue. Receptors originate from a female donor with breast cancer. Some clones in this sample may be carry-over from other donors' samples.

The chain uses TRBV2 and TRBJ2-7, with D maybe TRBD1 (6 bases). V lost 6 bases to trimming and J lost 4 bases, with 16 bases between them. This CDR3 has 14 amino acids. From germline, CDR1 is SNHLY and CDR2 FYNNEI. This chain's CDR3 is CASREDSERYEQYV. The CDR3 DNA follows: TGTGCCAGCAGAGAGGACAGTGAGAGATACGAGCAGTACGTC.

This clonotype was detected many times. V usage is TRBV18 and J usage is TRBJ1-2; no definite D call. This CDR3 comprises 16 residues. Trimming shortened V by 4 bases and J by 0 bases, and 15 bases separated the two germline ends. Germline V gene data show CDR1 as KGHSH and CDR2 as LQKENI. The CDR3 sequence: CASSLPLGVSNYGYTF. In nucleotides, the CDR3 is TGTGCCAGCTCACTCCCCCTCGGGGTTTCTAACTATGGCTACACCTTC.

The rearrangement joins TRBV5-8 to TRBJ2-7, with 7 bases identical to TRBD2. The trim removed 6 bases at V and 5 bases at J, leaving 11 bases unmatched. Per the germline V gene, CDR1 is SGHTS and CDR2 is YDEGEE. CDR3 length: 14 residues. The CDR3 reads CASTNLAAGNEQYF. The CDR3 coding sequence is TGTGCCAGCACCAATCTAGCGGCAGGTAACGAGCAGTACTTC.